This section outlines one T cell receptor (beta chain) sequence together with its context. What this receptor recognizes is not known. Base qualities are missing; no much larger clone stands one base away. CDR1 LGHDT and CDR2 YNNKEL were looked up in the germline V gene (reference sequence). The CDR3 contains 16 residues, cysteine and phenylalanine counted. The only DNA kept is the CDR3, 48 bases in frame from the first base. For this chain, trimming is 4 bases at the V end and 3 bases at the J end, and the number of junction bases without a gene match is 10. This sample stems from a study of blood T cell repertoires in COVID-19 (dated by TCRdb to the early 2020s). About the study as a whole: Samples covering the acute and convalescent phases of COVID-19 were provided by collaborators in the United States, Italy and Spain. The material from the prospective study consisted of cDNA or gDNA derived from T cells, B-cell-depleted T cells, or PBMCs. Deeply sampled blood TCRbeta repertoires from subjects exposed to, actively infected with, or recovered from COVID-19 were included in the dataset. A freely available public database, intended as a resource for researchers studying the immune response to SARS-CoV-2, is where the repertoires were released. The samples were drawn from the first 160 participants of the ongoing ImmuneRACE study and from 1,254 subjects provided by 6 global collaborators. Nearly every sample came with metadata listing a de-identified subject ID, COVID-19 status, age in years and sex. HLA class I and class II types, where available, came from metadata supplied by the sample provider rather than from assay-based typing.

TCRbeta CDR3 regions were amplified from genomic DNA by means of the immunoSEQ Assay, a bias-controlled multiplex PCR. On the study's bioinformatics: Nucleated cell counts per sample were estimated from amplification of reference gene primers within the assay. Sequence reads were collapsed and filtered to measure the absolute abundance of every unique TCRbeta CDR3 rearrangement. For each sample, productive Simpson clonality was calculated by taking the square root of Simpson's diversity index across productive rearrangements. TCRdb retrieved this table from immuneACCESS and kept in-frame rearrangements only. Not all clones are present; in checked studies, unresolved V genes account for under half, and no reason is known for the remainder. From that table come the V and J calls and clone size; the DNA was used to work out D and trimming. This sample has about 270,000 clones in its table, and around 90% of those were observed once. The top ten constitute about 1% of the sample.

Enrolling through a virtual design, the prospective study's participants ranged in age from roughly 18 to 95 years and lived across some 22 United States geographic areas. Cohort assignment in the prospective study relied on participant-reported clinical history from a screening survey and a study questionnaire. Recovered participants in ImmuneRACE Cohort 3 were defined by two consecutive negative NP/OP PCR tests, clearance by a healthcare professional, or resolution of symptoms. In the prospective study, whole blood, serum and a nasopharyngeal or oropharyngeal swab were collected from each participant by mobile phlebotomists. Participants in the prospective study had the option to provide additional blood draws and questionnaires over a 2-month period. Before DNA extraction, blood samples from the prospective study were shipped at room temperature or frozen. Here is what the overall study found, with its caveats: Clinical and demographic metadata were provided uncurated, with the amount varying by source and participant.

This sequence originates from a woman aged 25 to 39 who had recovered from COVID-19. The sample was PBMCs or T cells enriched from blood (not recorded which). Recombination joined TRBV3-1 (or the pseudogene TRBV3-2) with TRBJ2-7; TRBD2 matches 9 bases in the middle. The DNA reads TGTGCCAGCAGCCTCCACCCCCTAGCGGGGTACTACGAGCAGTACTTC. The resulting protein is CASSLHPLAGYYEQYF.